This T cell receptor (beta chain) stems from a study of T cell responses to AZD1222 COVID-19 vaccine. The table came from immunoSEQ multiplex PCR; TCRdb's copy has only in-frame clones and leaves some out. The table records 75,000 to 100,000 clones, more than 90% of them present only once. V was trimmed by 4 bases and J by 9 bases, leaving 10 bases between them. Germline loops: CDR1 MNHEY, CDR2 SMNVEV (reference sequence). The CDR3 sequence is 12 residues long. Sample: peripheral blood, taken on day 0 of AZD1222 vaccination. V is TRBV27 and J is TRBJ2-1; unclear D gene. This sequence originates from an adult in good health. The CDR3 sequence: CASSSGLGEQFF. In DNA, the CDR3 is TGTGCCAGCAGTTCGGGTCTTGGTGAGCAGTTCTTC.